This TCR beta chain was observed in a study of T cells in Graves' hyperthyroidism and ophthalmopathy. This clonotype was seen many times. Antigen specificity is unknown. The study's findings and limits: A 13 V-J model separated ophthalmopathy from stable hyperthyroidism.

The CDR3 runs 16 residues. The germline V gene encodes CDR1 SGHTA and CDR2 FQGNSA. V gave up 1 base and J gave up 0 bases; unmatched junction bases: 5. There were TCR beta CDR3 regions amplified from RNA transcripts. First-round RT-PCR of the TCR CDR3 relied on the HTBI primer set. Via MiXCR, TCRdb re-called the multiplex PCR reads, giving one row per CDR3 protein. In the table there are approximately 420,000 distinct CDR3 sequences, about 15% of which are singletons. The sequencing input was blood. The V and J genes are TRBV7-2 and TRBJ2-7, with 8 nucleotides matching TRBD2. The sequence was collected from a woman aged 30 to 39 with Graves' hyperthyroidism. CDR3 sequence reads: CASSLVAGGSSYEQYF. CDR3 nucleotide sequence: TGTGCCAGCAGCTTAGTGGCGGGGGGATCCTCCTACGAGCAGTACTTC.